The clone carrying this T cell receptor (beta chain) was observed a few times. This sample stems from a study of shared clonotypes between healthy human individuals. The protocol was immunoSEQ multiplex PCR, while the TCRdb copy is restricted to in-frame clones and leaves out a portion. The sample shows fewer than 650,000 clones, about 82% of them seen only once. CDR1 and CDR2 from the germline V gene are SQVTM and ANQGSEA. V was clipped by 4 bases and J by 3 bases; unmatched bases: 8. This CDR3 region has 15 residues. The sample comprised PBMCs. This TCR was sampled from a woman between 40 and 50 years old in good health. Some clones in this sample may be carry-over from other donors' samples. The gene calls are TRBV29-1 and TRBJ2-1; 8 bases match TRBD1. The CDR3 spells CSVGVSGGGYNEQFF. The CDR3 DNA is TGCAGCGTTGGAGTTTCAGGGGGCGGCTACAATGAGCAGTTCTTC.